This T cell receptor beta chain was captured in a study of T-cell memory formation after mild COVID-19. Study-wide points: Of the contracting clones, CD4+ ones lay mainly in CM and EM, and CD8+ ones in EMRA.

TCR alpha and TCR beta cDNA libraries with sample barcodes and UMIs came from 5'RACE using constant-segment primers. A single record per CDR3 protein comes from TCRdb applying MiXCR to the 5' RACE reads. The data contain hundreds of thousands of distinct CDR3 sequences, more than 15% of them singletons. On this clonotype itself: Its matching antigen is unknown.

There are 12 residues in the CDR3. Germline CDR1 MNHNS, CDR2 SASEGT. V dropped 10 bases and J dropped 0 bases, with 8 bases sitting between them. The V and J genes are TRBV6-1 and TRBJ2-3, with D perhaps matching TRBD2 (5 bases). Sequences were obtained from PBMCs or a T cell subset sorted from them (not recorded which). This receptor was taken from an adult woman who had mild COVID-19 (a few samples of this study predate the infection). Cell type and time point are not known. DNA for the CDR3: TGTGCCACCAGGACTAGCACAGATACGCAGTATTTT. Amino acid sequence: CATRTSTDTQYF.